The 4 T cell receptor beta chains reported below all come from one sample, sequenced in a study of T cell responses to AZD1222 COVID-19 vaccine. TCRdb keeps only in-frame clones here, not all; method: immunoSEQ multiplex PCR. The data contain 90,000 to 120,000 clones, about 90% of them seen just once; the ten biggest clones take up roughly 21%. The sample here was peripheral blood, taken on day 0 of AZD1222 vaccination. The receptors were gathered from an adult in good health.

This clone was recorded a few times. The CDR3 DNA is TGTGCCAGCAGCCAAGACATTGGACAGAACAATGAGCAGTTCTTC. It encodes CASSQDIGQNNEQFF. The chain combines TRBV7-2 with TRBJ2-1; D perhaps matches TRBD1 (6 bases). Per the germline V gene, CDR1 is SGHTA and CDR2 is FQGNSA. The CDR3 has 15 amino acids. Trimming cost V 5 bases and J 5 bases, with 16 bases left between them.

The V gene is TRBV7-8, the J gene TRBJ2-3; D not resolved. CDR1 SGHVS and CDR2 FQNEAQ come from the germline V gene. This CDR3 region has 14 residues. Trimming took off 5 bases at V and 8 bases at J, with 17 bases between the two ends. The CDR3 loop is CASSVDWGAATQYF. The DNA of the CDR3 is TGTGCCAGCAGCGTCGACTGGGGTGCAGCTACGCAGTATTTT.

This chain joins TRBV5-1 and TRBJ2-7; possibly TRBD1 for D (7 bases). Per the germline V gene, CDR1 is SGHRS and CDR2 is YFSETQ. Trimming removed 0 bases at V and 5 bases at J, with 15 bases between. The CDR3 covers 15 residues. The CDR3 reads CASSLAQGGRDEQYF. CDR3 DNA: TGCGCCAGCAGCTTGGCCCAGGGGGGAAGGGACGAGCAGTACTTC.

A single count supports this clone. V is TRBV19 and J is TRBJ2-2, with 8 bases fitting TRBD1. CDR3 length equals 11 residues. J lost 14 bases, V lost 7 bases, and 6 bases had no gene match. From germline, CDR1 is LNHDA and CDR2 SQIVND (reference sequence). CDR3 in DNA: TGTGCCAGTACCACCGGGACAGGACTGTTTTTT. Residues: CASTTGTGLFF.